This record concerns one T cell receptor (beta chain) sequence. The gene names given are mouse names. The CDR3 is cut off 1 residue early in the read; its end comes from the germline J gene. The CDR3 has 15 amino acids. The V gene end was trimmed by 6 bases and the J gene end by 5 bases; junction bases not matched to a gene: 6. In germline, CDR1 is SNHLY, CDR2 FYNGKV (reference sequence). The time point here: mouse harvest day 7 after allogeneic transplant. Mouse grafts combined 10^7 T-cell-depleted bone marrow cells with 10^6 splenic CD5+ T cells. The sample belongs to a study of tissue T cells after allogeneic stem cell transplantation. Only in-frame clones appear in the TCRdb table, and some are missing; sequencing was by immunoSEQ multiplex PCR. Of some 8,300 clones listed, 44% are singletons.

The rearrangement joins TRBV3 to TRBJ2-2, with 10 bases lining up with TRBD1. The receptor was isolated from a female BALB/c mouse given C57BL/6 T cells with graft-versus-host disease after an allogeneic hematopoietic cell transplant. Sequencing was carried out using skin. Here the CDR3 reads CASSSGTGVTGQLYF. CDR3 bases read: TGTGCCAGCAGTTCCGGGACAGGGGTGACCGGGCAGCTCTAC. Variable domain in full (rest from reference TRBV3 and TRBJ2-2): GPKVLQIPSHQIIDMGQMVTLNCDPVSNHLYFYWYKQILGQQMEFLVNFYNGKVMEKSKLFKDQFSVERPDGSYFTLKIQPTALEDSAVYFCASSSGTGVTGQLYFGEGSKLTVL.